A single sample gave rise to the 31 T cell receptor beta chains below, sequenced in a study of shared clonotypes between healthy human individuals. As defined, naive CD8 cells were CD45RO-negative and positively selected for CCR7, with terminally differentiated effector memory CD45RA+ cells excluded. Here immunoSEQ multiplex PCR was the method, and the copy in TCRdb shows in-frame clones only, minus some. There are over 2 million clones in the sample; about 95% occur only once, and 0.9% to 1.4% lies in the top ten. Sequenced input: naive CD8+ T cells sorted from blood. These receptors came from a man between 18 and 35 years old in good health.

The chain combines TRBV30 with TRBJ1-3; 7 nucleotides agree with TRBD1. The CDR3 loop spans 17 amino acids. Germline values: CDR1 GTSNPN, CDR2 SVGIG (reference sequence). Losses at the gene ends were 5 bases for V and 0 bases for J; bases not matched to a gene: 13. CDR3 coding DNA: TGTGCCTGGGATGAACAGGGGCCCCGGTTCTCTGGAAACACCATATATTTT. Amino acids: CAWDEQGPRFSGNTIYF.

With respect to this clone: This specimen includes other DNA sequences encoding the same CDR3. The chain carries TRBV7-9 and TRBJ2-2, with D perhaps matching TRBD1 or TRBD2 (5 bases each). Germline V lookup: CDR1 SEHNR, CDR2 FQNEAQ (reference sequence). Trimming took off 5 bases at V and 1 base at J, with 11 bases between the two ends. This CDR3 region has 15 residues. The chain's CDR3 is CASSPGTGNTGELFF. CDR3 in DNA: TGTGCCAGCAGCCCCGGGACCGGGAACACCGGGGAGCTGTTTTTT. Variable domain in full (rest from reference TRBV7-9 and TRBJ2-2): DTGVSQNPRHKITKRGQNVTFRCDPISEHNRLYWYRQTLGQGPEFLTYFQNEAQLEKSRLLSDRFSAERPKGSFSTLEIQRTEQGDSAMYLCASSPGTGNTGELFFGEGSRLTVL.

The chain couples TRBV7-9 to TRBJ2-7; TRBD1 matches 11 bases. Germline loops: CDR1 SEHNR, CDR2 FQNEAQ (reference sequence). CDR3 size: 15 residues. Germline trimming cut 5 bases from V and 2 bases from J; bases unmatched to any gene: 5. The chain's CDR3 is CASSPWDRGAYEQYF. CDR3 bases: TGTGCCAGCAGCCCATGGGACAGGGGGGCCTACGAGCAGTACTTC.

The V call is TRBV5-8, the J call TRBJ2-1; D unclear. Germline V CDR1 and CDR2: SGHTS, YDEGEE. The CDR3 runs 15 residues. The germline V and J ends were trimmed by 9 bases and 4 bases, with 20 bases remaining between them. CDR3 sequence reads: CAIHGLPPSYNEQFF. The CDR3 DNA reads TGTGCCATCCATGGGTTACCCCCTTCTTACAATGAGCAGTTCTTC.

The rearrangement joins TRBV29-1 to TRBJ2-7; weak D call: TRBD2 (5 bases). The CDR3 is made up of 12 amino acids. Deletions cut 4 bases from V and 6 bases from J, with 13 bases between. In germline, CDR1 is SQVTM, CDR2 ANQGSEA. The CDR3 bases are TGCAGCGTTGCCGGGGAAGGAGGCGAGCAGTACTTC. Translated, it gives CSVAGEGGEQYF.

The chain employs TRBV6-6 and TRBJ1-1; 7 nucleotides line up with TRBD1. The V gene's germline CDR1 is MNHNY and CDR2 SVGAGI (reference sequence). CDR3 size: 14 residues. With V trimmed by 6 bases and J by 0 bases, 4 bases remained unmatched. The CDR3 region has the DNA TGTGCCAGCAGCTCGGACAGGCTGAACACTGAAGCTTTCTTT. It codes for CASSSDRLNTEAFF.

The J gene is TRBJ2-7, the V gene TRBV29-1; the D gene could be TRBD1 or TRBD2 (6 bases each). V was shortened by 1 base and J by 4 bases, with 17 bases between the two germline ends. The CDR3 runs to 15 residues. Germline assignment: CDR1 SQVTM and CDR2 ANQGSEA. CDR3 DNA sequence: TGCAGCGTTGAAGGGACAGCGAGGGGGGAGTACGAGCAGTACTTC. Protein sequence: CSVEGTARGEYEQYF.

The CDR3 loop is CASSPAGGESPLHF. In nucleotides, the CDR3 is TGTGCCAGCAGCCCGGCAGGGGGCGAATCACCCCTCCACTTT. The chain joins TRBV7-6 to TRBJ1-6; 8 bases are shared with TRBD1. V trimming: 5 bases; J trimming: 10 bases; junction bases outside the gene matches: 7. CDR3 length equals 14 residues. Germline assignment: CDR1 SGHVS and CDR2 FNYEAQ.

The J gene is TRBJ2-5, the V gene TRBV2; 8 nucleotides line up with TRBD2. The CDR3 contains 15 residues. Germline V gene data show CDR1 as SNHLY and CDR2 as FYNNEI. V dropped 3 bases and J dropped 2; count of bases not matched to a gene: 5. The CDR3 sequence is CASSDPSSGQETQYF. The CDR3, as DNA: TGTGCCAGCAGTGATCCGTCTAGCGGGCAAGAGACCCAGTACTTC.

This clone was counted between two and nine times. The CDR3 sequence: CASSLEPHMNGYTF. CDR3 DNA sequence: TGCGCCAGCAGCTTGGAGCCCCACATGAATGGCTACACCTTC. V gene TRBV5-1 combines with J gene TRBJ1-2; no definite D call. CDR3 length: 14 residues. CDR1 is SGHRS and CDR2 is YFSETQ in the germline V gene. Trimming left V 0 bases short and J 6 bases short, with 12 bases between.

J is TRBJ2-1 and V is TRBV4-3; either TRBD1 or TRBD2 may supply D (5 bases each). Germline-derived CDR1 and CDR2 are LGHNA and YSLEER. This CDR3 contains 14 residues. The V and J ends lost 7 bases and 8 bases respectively, with 18 bases between them. For the CDR3, the DNA is TGCGCCAGCAACCACGCCTTGGGGACGGATGAGCAGTTCTTC. Residues: CASNHALGTDEQFF.

The chain carries TRBV7-9 and TRBJ2-1; tentatively, D is TRBD2 (5 bases). This CDR3 has 19 residues. Germline CDR1 and CDR2: SEHNR and FQNEAQ (reference sequence). V was clipped by 7 bases and J by 5 bases, with 30 bases between them. The CDR3 region is CASIENLLVPSSLHNEQFF. The CDR3 bases are TGTGCCAGCATCGAGAACCTACTAGTCCCATCGTCTCTTCACAATGAGCAGTTCTTC.

The chain employs TRBV25-1 and TRBJ2-7; no reliable D call. The V end lost 3 bases, the J end lost 2 bases, and 8 bases lay between the germline ends. Germline V gene lookup returns CDR1 MGHDK and CDR2 SYGVNS. The CDR3 consists of 13 residues. CDR3 amino acids: CASSDEYTYEQYF. The CDR3 DNA sequence: TGTGCCAGCAGTGATGAGTACACCTACGAGCAGTACTTC.

This clone was seen just once. V is TRBV9 and J is TRBJ1-1; D perhaps matches TRBD1 (5 bases). V was pared by 4 bases and J by 2 bases, with 12 bases between. Germline V lookup: CDR1 SGDLS, CDR2 YYNGEE. The CDR3 is 14 residues long. The CDR3 DNA reads TGTGCCAGCAGCTTGGGACGGCCTAACACTGAAGCTTTCTTT. Translating it yields CASSLGRPNTEAFF. The whole variable domain, remainder taken from reference TRBV9 and TRBJ1-1, is DSGVTQTPKHLITATGQRVTLRCSPRSGDLSVYWYQQSLDQGLQFLIQYYNGEERAKGNILERFSAQQFPDLHSELNLSSLELGDSALYFCASSLGRPNTEAFFGQGTRLTVV.

CDR3 residues: CASSGWGRGTEAFF. The CDR3 DNA reads as TGTGCCAGCAGCGGGTGGGGCAGGGGCACTGAAGCTTTCTTT. The rearrangement uses TRBV9 and TRBJ1-1, with TRBD1 as a possible D gene (6 bases). CDR1 is SGDLS, CDR2 YYNGEE, per germline. The CDR3 extends over 14 amino acids. The V end was cut by 3 bases, the J end by 4 bases, with 13 bases between.

The J gene is TRBJ1-5, the V gene TRBV15; the D is unclear. V was pared by 0 bases and J by 0 bases, with 6 bases between. There are 15 residues in the CDR3. In germline, CDR1 is LNHNV, CDR2 YYDKDF (reference sequence). For the CDR3, the DNA is TGTGCCACCAGCAGAGATGTAGTTAGCAATCAGCCCCAGCATTTT. Residues: CATSRDVVSNQPQHF.

The gene calls are TRBV13 and TRBJ2-2; 9 positions agree with TRBD2. Per germline, CDR1 PRHDT and CDR2 FYEKMQ (reference sequence). Losses at the gene ends were 5 bases for V and 3 bases for J; bases not matched to a gene: 13. The CDR3 spans 18 residues. The CDR3 DNA follows: TGTGCCAGCAGCCCCCGGGGCGGGGGGGTTCTGTACACCGGGGAGCTGTTTTTT. This translates into CASSPRGGGVLYTGELFF.

The chain uses TRBV29-1 and TRBJ1-1; a possible D gene is TRBD1 (6 bases). The germline V and J ends were trimmed by 2 bases and 2 bases, with 9 bases remaining between them. CDR1 and CDR2 (germline): SQVTM, ANQGSEA. This CDR3 is 13 amino acids long. CDR3 loop: CSVEFGGNTEAFF. For the CDR3, the DNA is TGCAGCGTTGAATTCGGGGGCAACACTGAAGCTTTCTTT.

The J gene is TRBJ2-3, the V gene TRBV28, with TRBD1 as a possible D gene (6 bases). Germline V gene data show CDR1 as MDHEN and CDR2 as SYDVKM. V was pared by 6 bases and J by 3 bases, with 19 bases between. CDR3 length: 16 residues. CDR3 protein: CASSLLLGAETDTQYF. The CDR3 region has the DNA TGTGCCAGCAGCCTCCTTCTGGGGGCCGAAACAGATACGCAGTATTTT.

The gene calls are TRBV7-9 and TRBJ2-7; the match to TRBD2 covers 8 bases. The V gene's germline CDR1 is SEHNR and CDR2 FQNEAQ (reference sequence). V shed 5 bases, J shed 3 bases, and the junction held 6 bases outside the gene matches. CDR3 length equals 14 residues. The CDR3 spells CASSREGLFYEQYF. The CDR3 nucleotides are TGTGCCAGCAGCCGGGAGGGTTTATTCTACGAGCAGTACTTC.

The chain recombines TRBV11-2 with TRBJ2-1; D gene uncertain. Trimming shortened V by 6 bases and J by 2 bases, and 2 bases separated the two germline ends. This CDR3 has 11 amino acids. Germline V gene lookup returns CDR1 SGHAT and CDR2 FQNNGV. The DNA of the CDR3 is TGTGCCAGCAGTCCCTACAATGAGCAGTTCTTC. Translation: CASSPYNEQFF.

V gene TRBV7-9 combines with J gene TRBJ2-7; D may be TRBD2 (5 bases). This CDR3 is 15 amino acids long. Germline-derived CDR1 and CDR2 are SEHNR and FQNEAQ (reference sequence). The V and J ends lost 0 bases and 3 bases respectively, with 12 bases between them. The CDR3 sequence is CASSLASSRHYEQYF. DNA for the CDR3: TGTGCCAGCAGCTTAGCTTCTAGCAGACACTACGAGCAGTACTTC.

The chain is built from TRBV28 and TRBJ1-4; maybe TRBD1 (5 bases). Between the trimmed V and J ends, which lost 3 bases and 6 bases, there was a span of 11 bases. This CDR3 contains 14 residues. Germline-derived CDR1 and CDR2 are MDHEN and SYDVKM. The CDR3 DNA sequence: TGTGCCAGCAGTTTCTTGGGGGGGGATGAAAAACTGTTTTTT. It encodes CASSFLGGDEKLFF.

In regard to this clone: Other DNA sequences in this specimen translate into the identical CDR3. The chain uses TRBV2 and TRBJ1-2; 8 bases fit TRBD1. V shed 5 bases, J shed 5 bases, and the junction held 4 bases outside the gene matches. This CDR3 has 13 amino acids. CDR1 and CDR2 (germline): SNHLY, FYNNEI. In DNA, the CDR3 is TGTGCCAGCAGTCCAGGGGGCGCATATGGCTACACCTTC. Its protein product is CASSPGGAYGYTF.

This clone was observed a handful of times. The chain has TRBV30 and TRBJ1-5; a possible D gene is TRBD1 (5 bases). Trimming shortened V by 1 base and J by 4 bases, and 8 bases separated the two germline ends. CDR1 is GTSNPN and CDR2 is SVGIG in the germline V gene (reference sequence). The CDR3 totals 13 residues. Written as DNA, the CDR3 is TGTGCCTGGAGTGATCAGGGAAATCAGCCCCAGCATTTT. It specifies CAWSDQGNQPQHF. Together with reference TRBV30 and TRBJ1-5, the CDR3 gives the full variable domain: SQTIHQWPATLVQPVGSPLSLECTVEGTSNPNLYWYRQAAGRGLQLLFYSVGIGQISSEVPQNLSASRPQDRQFILSSKKLLLSDSGFYLCAWSDQGNQPQHFGDGTRLSIL.

This chain joins TRBV7-9 and TRBJ2-2; D call uncertain. Germline V gene data show CDR1 as SEHNR and CDR2 as FQNEAQ (reference sequence). The CDR3 runs 14 residues. V was trimmed by 4 bases and J by 3 bases, leaving 9 bases between them. This CDR3 is CASSSDLYTGELFF. In nucleotides, the CDR3 is TGTGCCAGCAGCTCGGACCTTTACACCGGGGAGCTGTTTTTT.

This clone occurred once. The chain has TRBV5-1 and TRBJ2-7; D is unresolved. Trimming removed 2 bases at V and 4 bases at J, with 10 bases between. The CDR3 extends over 13 amino acids. The V gene's germline CDR1 is SGHRS and CDR2 YFSETQ. The CDR3 DNA follows: TGCGCCAGCAGCTTTTCGATAGAATACGAGCAGTACTTC. This translates into CASSFSIEYEQYF.

V is TRBV29-1 and J is TRBJ1-2; TRBD1 is a possible D gene (5 bases). Trimming removed 3 bases from V and 6 bases from J, with 17 bases in between. CDR1 is SQVTM, CDR2 ANQGSEA, per germline. The CDR3 loop spans 14 amino acids. The CDR3 DNA follows: TGCAGCGTTGATGGGGACCGAGGGCTTCATGGCTACACCTTC. It translates to CSVDGDRGLHGYTF.

V gene TRBV30 combines with J gene TRBJ2-7; 7 bases fit TRBD1. The CDR3 runs 13 residues. V lost 5 bases to trimming and J lost 4 bases; unmatched junction nucleotides: 8. Germline V lookup: CDR1 GTSNPN, CDR2 SVGIG (reference sequence). The CDR3 coding sequence is TGTGCCTGGGCGCCGGGACAGACATACGAGCAGTACTTC. Protein: CAWAPGQTYEQYF.

As to this clone: Additional DNA sequences in this sample encode the identical CDR3. The chain carries TRBV29-1 and TRBJ2-1, with TRBD1 matching over 8 bases. The ends lost 6 bases at V and 8 bases at J; junction bases unmatched: 6. CDR3 length equals 12 residues. Germline CDR1 SQVTM, CDR2 ANQGSEA. The CDR3 coding sequence is TGCAGCGTAGAGGACAGGGTTGATGAGCAGTTCTTC. Its protein product is CSVEDRVDEQFF.

Turning to this clone: Distinct nucleotide sequences in the sample also encode this CDR3. This chain joins TRBV10-2 and TRBJ2-7; no reliable D call. The CDR3 has 13 amino acids. Germline loops: CDR1 WSHSY, CDR2 SAAADI. V lost 0 bases and J 2 bases, leaving 5 bases between the germline ends. The CDR3 DNA is TGCGCCAGCAGTGAGTCACGAACCTACGAGCAGTACTTC. Amino acids: CASSESRTYEQYF.